This T cell receptor beta chain was sequenced during a study of post-analysis software for immune sequencing data. Study-level information: The disease courses spanned relapsing-remitting, secondary progressive and progressive-relapsing forms of multiple sclerosis.

Unique molecular identifiers were carried by the TCR beta cDNA libraries. Hundreds of thousands of cDNA molecules came from about 1 to 10 million T cells. TCRdb reprocessed the PCR reads with MiXCR, giving one entry per CDR3 protein. In the table there are around 200,000 distinct CDR3 sequences, around 29% of which are singletons. This clonotype showed up many times. Its antigen remains unidentified. Points from the study as a whole: F-measure co-clustering was strong for batch-matched samples. Compared with controls, patients showed significantly lower normalized Chao1 diversity. About five TRBV segments appeared more often in patients than in controls, and TRBV5-6, TRBV5-1 and TRBV20-1 were among these.

This CDR3 spans 15 amino acids. Germline V gene sequence: CDR1 SGHAT, CDR2 FQNNGV. The trim removed 4 bases at V and 4 bases at J, leaving 3 bases unmatched. The V gene is TRBV11-2, the J gene TRBJ2-1, with 11 bases matching TRBD2. This clonotype was obtained from a girl aged 2-17 years with multiple sclerosis. The specimen was blood. CDR3 in amino acids: CASSSIAGGYNEQFF. CDR3 in DNA: TGTGCCAGCAGCTCAATAGCGGGGGGGTACAATGAGCAGTTCTTC.